This T cell receptor beta chain was sequenced for a study of cytomegalovirus exposure and HLA in healthy donors. Study outcomes and limitations: In the analysis, some V segments, TRBV6-2 and TRBV6-3 included, were excluded as indistinguishable. A later analysis by the authors found several of the most significant clusters apparently linked to common viral pathogens. When analyzed later, the rates of TCR association showed variation by HLA locus, with DRB1 the most and HLA-C the fewest.

This CDR3 contains 15 residues. V lost 2 bases and J 3 bases, leaving 15 bases between the germline ends. Germline V CDR1 and CDR2: SGHKS, YYEKEE (reference sequence). In the PCR, 60 Vbeta and 13 Jbeta primers were used. This table comes from immunoSEQ multiplex PCR, and its TCRdb copy is limited to in-frame clones, with some not included. The profile shows 130,000 to 150,000 clones, under 80% of them singletons. This clone showed up just a few times. No antigen is known for it. The source material was PBMCs. The receptor's source is a male donor in good health and CMV-seronegative. V gene TRBV5-5 combines with J gene TRBJ2-7; a weak D match, TRBD2 (5 bases). The CDR3 nucleotides are TGTGCCAGCAGCTTCGTCGAGGGCGAAATCTACGAGCAGTACTTC. Translated: CASSFVEGEIYEQYF.